One and the same sample provided the 6 T cell receptor beta chains below, sequenced in a study of sequential checkpoint blockade in melanoma. Data came from immunoSEQ multiplex PCR; TCRdb stores just in-frame clones and leaves some out. The sample has more than 4,000 clones; 30% to 35% are singletons. As for treatment: randomized to nivolumab then ipilimumab (arm A) or the reverse (arm B). The input for sequencing was tumor tissue (inferred from file names), taken from a patient given nivolumab and ipilimumab in sequence. The receptors originated from a human donor with melanoma.

This clone has a handful of counts. The genes are TRBV9 and TRBJ2-2; possible D gene TRBD2, 5 bases. This CDR3 has 14 residues. Germline loops: CDR1 SGDLS, CDR2 YYNGEE. V gave up 5 bases and J gave up 5 bases, with 13 bases separating them. In DNA, the CDR3 is TGTGCCAGCAGTGATCGGGATATTACCGGGGAGCTGTTTTTT. Protein sequence: CASSDRDITGELFF. Combining the CDR3 with reference TRBV9 and TRBJ2-2 gives the whole variable domain DSGVTQTPKHLITATGQRVTLRCSPRSGDLSVYWYQQSLDQGLQFLIQYYNGEERAKGNILERFSAQQFPDLHSELNLSSLELGDSALYFCASSDRDITGELFFGEGSRLTVL.

V usage is TRBV1 and J usage is TRBJ1-6. TRBV1 is designated a pseudogene. The CDR3 totals 16 residues. CDR3 in amino acids: CASSRGEGPTTGPLHF. CDR3 DNA: TGCGCCAGCAGCCGCGGGGAGGGACCCACAACGGGGCCCCTCCACTTT.

CDR3 in amino acids: CASSRTANTEAFF. The CDR3 nucleotides are TGTGCCAGTAGTAGGACAGCGAACACTGAAGCTTTCTTT. The J gene is TRBJ1-1, the V gene TRBV19; possible D gene TRBD1, 6 bases. Germline V gives CDR1 LNHDA, CDR2 SQIVND (reference sequence). Trimming removed 4 bases at V and 1 base at J, with 7 bases between. This CDR3 contains 13 residues.

The J gene is TRBJ1-1, the V gene TRBV29-1, with 7 bases fitting TRBD1. The ends lost 7 bases at V and 5 bases at J; junction bases unmatched: 10. Germline CDR1 SQVTM, CDR2 ANQGSEA. The CDR3 runs 13 residues. CDR3 DNA: TGCAGCGCCGGGGCGAGGGACAGAACTGAAGCTTTCTTT. Its protein is CSAGARDRTEAFF.

This clone was seen only a few times. V and J are TRBV28 and TRBJ1-2; possibly TRBD1 for D (5 bases). Germline V gives CDR1 MDHEN, CDR2 SYDVKM. The length of the CDR3 is 13 residues. V was cut by 8 bases and J by 4 bases, with 14 bases left in between. DNA of the CDR3: TGTGCCAGCTCATACGACAGTGGCTATGGCTACACCTTC. The encoded protein is CASSYDSGYGYTF.

This clone is a singleton in its sample. This chain joins TRBV12-5 and TRBJ1-1; weak D call: TRBD1 (6 bases). Trimming shortened V by 2 bases and J by 8 bases, and 12 bases separated the two germline ends. This CDR3 is 13 amino acids long. Germline V gene data show CDR1 as LGHNT and CDR2 as FRNRAP. The CDR3 spells CASGLSPGQEAFF. DNA for the CDR3: TGTGCTAGTGGTTTGAGTCCCGGACAGGAAGCTTTCTTT.